A single sample gave rise to the 30 T cell receptor beta chains below, sequenced in a study of CD8 T cells in Susac syndrome. RNA totalling roughly 0.5 to 1 ug underwent reverse transcription with random hexamers. TCRdb re-called the immunoSEQ multiplex PCR reads with MiXCR, one entry per CDR3 protein. The sample shows almost 450,000 distinct CDR3 sequences, around 85% of them seen only once. The specimen was CD8+ T cells from PBMCs. The receptor set was obtained from a human donor with multiple sclerosis.

The sample holds a few counts of this clonotype. The V and J genes are TRBV7-2 and TRBJ2-6; no clear D gene. V was shortened by 11 bases and J by 0 bases, with 14 bases between the two germline ends. CDR1 and CDR2 (germline): SGHTA, FQGNSA. The CDR3 has 15 amino acids. Written as DNA, the CDR3 is TGTGCCTCCCGGGCCCTCCCCTCTGGGGCCAACGTCCTGACTTTC. It specifies CASRALPSGANVLTF.

V usage is TRBV6-5 and J usage is TRBJ1-4; 7 nucleotides line up with TRBD1. With 0 bases clipped from V and 7 bases from J, the junction kept 8 bases outside the gene matches. CDR1 and CDR2 from the germline V gene are MNHEY and SVGAGI. The CDR3 is 16 amino acids. CDR3 in amino acids: CASSYSGGGIGEKLFF. The CDR3 region has the DNA TGTGCCAGCAGTTACTCTGGAGGGGGCATTGGTGAAAAACTGTTTTTT.

V gene TRBV4-1 combines with J gene TRBJ2-7, with no clear D. In germline, CDR1 is MGHRA, CDR2 YSYEKL. This CDR3 is built from 14 residues. Trimming pared 2 bases from V and 2 bases from J, leaving 10 bases between. This CDR3 is CASSQLQFTYEQYF. In DNA, the CDR3 is TGCGCCAGCAGCCAACTTCAGTTTACCTACGAGCAGTACTTC.

The chain combines TRBV6-2 or TRBV6-3 with TRBJ2-1; D not certain. The CDR3 runs to 15 residues. The germline V gene has CDR1 MNHEY and CDR2 SVGEGT. V was trimmed by 7 bases and J by 2 bases, leaving 15 bases between them. The CDR3 loop is CASTSARSPYNEQFF. In DNA form, the CDR3 reads TGTGCCAGCACCTCGGCGAGGTCCCCCTACAATGAGCAGTTCTTC.

This clonotype was recorded only once. The CDR3 sequence is CAWRKGVNTEAFF. The CDR3 nucleotides read TGTGCCTGGAGAAAAGGGGTGAACACTGAAGCTTTCTTT. This chain links TRBV30 with TRBJ1-1, with D maybe TRBD1 (5 bases). The length of the CDR3 is 13 residues. Germline V gene lookup returns CDR1 GTSNPN and CDR2 SVGIG (reference sequence). Trimming took 3 bases from V and 0 from J, leaving 8 bases between them.

The chain is built from TRBV24-1 and TRBJ1-1; no reliable D call. The CDR3 runs 11 residues. With 9 bases removed from V and 7 bases from J, the gap between germline ends came to 11 bases. Germline values: CDR1 KGHDR, CDR2 SFDVKD. The CDR3, as DNA: TGTGCCACCGATGATTTTATTGAAGCTTTCTTT. This codes for CATDDFIEAFF.

This clonotype was observed a few times. CDR3 protein: CAWSDEGNTEAFF. DNA for the CDR3: TGTGCCTGGAGTGATGAGGGTAACACTGAAGCTTTCTTT. The V call is TRBV30, the J call TRBJ1-1; the D is unclear. Germline V CDR1 and CDR2: GTSNPN, SVGIG (reference sequence). The CDR3 is 13 amino acids. V lost 1 base and J lost 2, with 8 bases in between.

This sequence joins TRBV14 and TRBJ2-7, with TRBD2 matching 9 bases. V lost 5 bases, J lost 6 bases, and 11 bases stayed unmatched. The CDR3 totals 15 residues. The germline V gene encodes CDR1 SGHDN and CDR2 FVKESK. The CDR3 DNA reads TGTGCCAGCAGCGATCTAGGACTAGCGTCTACCGAGCAGTACTTC. Translating it yields CASSDLGLASTEQYF. The full variable domain, completed using reference TRBV14 and TRBJ2-7, is EAGVTQFPSHSVIEKGQTVTLRCDPISGHDNLYWYRRVMGKEIKFLLHFVKESKQDESGMPNNRFLAERTGGTYSTLKVQPAELEDSGVYFCASSDLGLASTEQYFGPGTRLTVT.

The rearrangement links TRBV29-1 to TRBJ2-1; D is possibly TRBD2 (6 bases). CDR3 length: 12 residues. CDR1 and CDR2 (germline): SQVTM, ANQGSEA. Trimming removed 2 bases from V and 10 bases from J, with 12 bases in between. CDR3 protein: CSVELREIEQFF. As DNA, the CDR3 is TGCAGCGTTGAACTCCGGGAGATCGAGCAGTTCTTC.

The CDR3 protein is CASSSWGVDYGYTF. CDR3 coding DNA: TGTGCCAGCAGCTCCTGGGGAGTCGACTATGGCTACACCTTC. The chain uses TRBV2 and TRBJ1-2; D is uncertain. V lost 6 bases and J 3 bases, leaving 14 bases between the germline ends. This CDR3 is built from 14 residues. The germline CDR1 and CDR2 sequences are SNHLY and FYNNEI. Based on the CDR3 plus reference TRBV2 and TRBJ1-2, the full variable domain is EPEVTQTPSHQVTQMGQEVILRCVPISNHLYFYWYRQILGQKVEFLVSFYNNEISEKSEIFDDQFSVERPDGSNFTLKIRSTKLEDSAMYFCASSSWGVDYGYTFGSGTRLTVV.

The V call is TRBV27, the J call TRBJ2-1; a weak D match, TRBD2 (6 bases). In germline, CDR1 is MNHEY, CDR2 SMNVEV (reference sequence). V shed 3 bases and J shed 7 bases, with 13 bases lying between them. The CDR3 contains 14 residues. The CDR3 nucleotides are TGTGCCAGCAGTTTCGGGACTCTCGGGAATGAGCAGTTCTTC. Translated, it gives CASSFGTLGNEQFF.

This clonotype was counted a single time. The chain links TRBV2 to TRBJ2-2; the match to TRBD1 covers 9 bases. The CDR3 length is 15 residues. J gave up 1 base and V 5 bases, and 2 bases lay outside the gene matches. Germline-derived CDR1 and CDR2 are SNHLY and FYNNEI. CDR3 loop: CASSLTGGNTGELFF. DNA for the CDR3: TGTGCCAGCAGTCTGACAGGGGGGAACACCGGGGAGCTGTTTTTT.

Written as DNA, the CDR3 is TGTGCCAGCAGCTCGGACAACACCTACGAGCAGTACTTC. Translation gives CASSSDNTYEQYF. The rearrangement joins TRBV14 to TRBJ2-7, with D perhaps matching TRBD1 (5 bases). CDR1 and CDR2 from the germline V gene are SGHDN and FVKESK. V lost 5 bases and J lost 2, with 10 bases in between. The CDR3 sequence is 13 residues long.

V gene TRBV7-7 combines with J gene TRBJ2-3; TRBD2 might be the D (5 bases). Germline V gene lookup returns CDR1 SSHAT and CDR2 FNYEAQ (reference sequence). Trimming stripped 5 bases from V and 5 bases from J, with 11 bases between. This CDR3 contains 13 residues. CDR3 DNA sequence: TGTGCCAGCAGCCAAGCGGACGGAGATACGCAGTATTTT. Its translation: CASSQADGDTQYF.

The chain joins TRBV4-2 to TRBJ2-5, with D uncertain. Trimming cost V 4 bases and J 5 bases, with 14 bases left between them. The CDR3 is made up of 14 amino acids. Germline-derived CDR1 and CDR2 are LGHNA and YNFKEQ. The CDR3 is CASSPELGMETQYF. The DNA of the CDR3 is TGTGCCAGCAGCCCCGAGTTGGGGATGGAGACCCAGTACTTC.

V and J are TRBV12-3 or TRBV12-4 and TRBJ1-5; maybe TRBD1 (5 bases). This CDR3 comprises 12 residues. V shed 11 bases and J shed 2 bases, with 10 bases lying between them. As DNA, the CDR3 is TGTGCCGGAGGGGCAGGCAATCAGCCCCAGCATTTT. This codes for CAGGAGNQPQHF.

This chain connects TRBV6-5 to TRBJ2-1, with D perhaps matching TRBD1 (5 bases). Germline assignment: CDR1 MNHEY and CDR2 SVGAGI. Trimming cost V 6 bases and J 7 bases, with 13 bases left between them. CDR3 length equals 13 residues. CDR3 sequence: CASRVRVGNEQFF. The CDR3 nucleotides read TGTGCCAGCAGGGTCAGGGTTGGGAATGAGCAGTTCTTC.

J is TRBJ2-6 and V is TRBV12-3 or TRBV12-4; tentatively, D is TRBD1 or TRBD2 (5 bases each). The CDR3 has 14 residues. V lost 6 bases, J lost 2 bases, and 8 bases lay in between. DNA for the CDR3: TGTGCCAGCAGGGAGGACACTGGGGCCAACGTCCTGACTTTC. This codes for CASREDTGANVLTF.

The chain is built from TRBV6-5 and TRBJ1-1; D remains ambiguous. This CDR3 has 13 residues. Germline CDR1 reads MNHEY; CDR2 reads SVGAGI. Trimming pared 6 bases from V and 9 bases from J, leaving 17 bases between. The CDR3 spells CASSLTPGTKAFF. The CDR3 DNA reads as TGTGCCAGCAGCCTGACCCCGGGAACTAAAGCTTTCTTT.

V and J are TRBV24-1 and TRBJ1-3; unclear D gene. Per the germline V gene, CDR1 is KGHDR and CDR2 is SFDVKD. CDR3 length: 12 residues. V gave up 9 bases and J gave up 4 bases, with 9 bases separating them. The DNA of the CDR3 is TGTGCCACCTGGTGGTCCGGAAACACCATATATTTT. Its protein is CATWWSGNTIYF.

The chain uses TRBV4-1 and TRBJ2-7; D call uncertain. CDR1 is MGHRA, CDR2 YSYEKL, per germline. Trimming took off 4 bases at V and 5 bases at J, with 12 bases between the two ends. The length of the CDR3 is 13 residues. As DNA, the CDR3 is TGCGCCAGCAGCCTCGGCGCCCCGAACGAGCAGTACTTC. Translated: CASSLGAPNEQYF.

V and J are TRBV29-1 and TRBJ2-1, with D possibly TRBD2 on 5 matching bases. V lost 0 bases, J lost 8 bases, and 14 bases lay in between. This CDR3 spans 14 amino acids. Germline loops: CDR1 SQVTM, CDR2 ANQGSEA. CDR3 loop: CSVEDIGPGDEQFF. CDR3 bases: TGCAGCGTTGAAGATATCGGGCCCGGGGATGAGCAGTTCTTC.

V gene TRBV28 combines with J gene TRBJ1-5, with a tentative D call TRBD1 (5 bases). V shed 2 bases and J shed 2 bases, with 7 bases lying between them. The CDR3 length is 14 residues. In germline, CDR1 is MDHEN, CDR2 SYDVKM. The CDR3 sequence is CASSLTTGNQPQHF. The CDR3 coding sequence is TGTGCCAGCAGTTTAACGACAGGCAATCAGCCCCAGCATTTT.

The chain links TRBV30 to TRBJ2-3; D perhaps matches TRBD1 (6 bases). The CDR3 is 12 residues long. Per germline, CDR1 GTSNPN and CDR2 SVGIG (reference sequence). Deletions cut 5 bases from V and 3 bases from J, with 9 bases between. The CDR3 nucleotides are TGTGCCTGGCAGGGGTGGACAGATACGCAGTATTTT. It yields the protein CAWQGWTDTQYF.

The chain carries TRBV27 and TRBJ1-6, with TRBD1 matching over 9 bases. CDR1 and CDR2 (germline): MNHEY, SMNVEV (reference sequence). The CDR3 length is 14 residues. V gave up 7 bases and J gave up 10 bases; unmatched junction bases: 8. For the CDR3, the DNA is TGTGCCAGCACCCTGACAGGGGGTAGGTCACCCCTCCACTTT. Its translation: CASTLTGGRSPLHF.

V is TRBV10-3 and J is TRBJ2-2, with 10 nucleotides matching TRBD2. This CDR3 contains 17 residues. The germline gives CDR1 ENHRY, CDR2 SYGVKD. The trim removed 5 bases at V and 5 bases at J, leaving 11 bases unmatched. The CDR3 DNA is TGTGCCATCAGTAATGTTGAGCGGGAGGGCCCAACCGGGGAGCTGTTTTTT. It translates to CAISNVEREGPTGELFF.

This sequence joins TRBV2 and TRBJ2-3; the D is unclear. CDR1 is SNHLY, CDR2 FYNNEI, per germline. With 5 bases removed from V and 6 bases from J, the gap between germline ends came to 12 bases. The CDR3 loop spans 13 amino acids. CDR3 coding DNA: TGTGCCAGCAGTCCTCCTACCGAGGATACGCAGTATTTT. This gives the protein CASSPPTEDTQYF. Variable domain in full (rest from reference TRBV2 and TRBJ2-3): EPEVTQTPSHQVTQMGQEVILRCVPISNHLYFYWYRQILGQKVEFLVSFYNNEISEKSEIFDDQFSVERPDGSNFTLKIRSTKLEDSAMYFCASSPPTEDTQYFGPGTRLTVL.

The chain is built from TRBV2 and TRBJ2-1, with a weak D call TRBD1 (5 bases). In germline, CDR1 is SNHLY, CDR2 FYNNEI. The germline V and J ends were trimmed by 7 bases and 4 bases, with 20 bases remaining between them. The CDR3 runs to 16 residues. CDR3 DNA sequence: TGTGCCAGCACCGAATCCACAGGACCAATATACAATGAGCAGTTCTTC. Amino acids: CASTESTGPIYNEQFF.

The chain recombines TRBV28 with TRBJ2-7, with 7 bases fitting TRBD2. The CDR3 is 15 residues long. J was trimmed by 3 bases and V by 3 bases; bases with no gene match: 8. Per germline, CDR1 MDHEN and CDR2 SYDVKM. CDR3 loop: CASSLNREAFYEQYF. CDR3 nucleotides: TGTGCCAGCAGTTTGAACCGGGAGGCCTTCTACGAGCAGTACTTC.

The CDR3 reads CATSRDRGWGQPQHF. CDR3 nucleotide sequence: TGTGCCACCAGCCGCGACAGGGGATGGGGTCAGCCCCAGCATTTT. V usage is TRBV15 and J usage is TRBJ1-5; 8 bases agree with TRBD1. The CDR3 is made up of 15 amino acids. Germline CDR1 reads LNHNV; CDR2 reads YYDKDF (reference sequence). The V gene end was trimmed by 5 bases and the J gene end by 6 bases; junction bases not matched to a gene: 9.